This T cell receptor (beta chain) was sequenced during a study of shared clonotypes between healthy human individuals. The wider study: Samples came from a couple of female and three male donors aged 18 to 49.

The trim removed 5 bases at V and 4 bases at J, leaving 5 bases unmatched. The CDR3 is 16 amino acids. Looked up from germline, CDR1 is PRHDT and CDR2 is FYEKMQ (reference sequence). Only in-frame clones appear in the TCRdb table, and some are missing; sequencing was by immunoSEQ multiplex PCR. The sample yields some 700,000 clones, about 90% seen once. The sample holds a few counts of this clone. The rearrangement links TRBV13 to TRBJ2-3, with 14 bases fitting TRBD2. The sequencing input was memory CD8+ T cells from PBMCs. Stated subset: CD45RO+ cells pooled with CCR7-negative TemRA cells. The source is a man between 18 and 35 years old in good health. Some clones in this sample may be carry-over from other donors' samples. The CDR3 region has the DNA TGTGCCAGCAGCGGGCCGGGACTAGCGGGAGCAGATACGCAGTATTTT. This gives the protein CASSGPGLAGADTQYF.